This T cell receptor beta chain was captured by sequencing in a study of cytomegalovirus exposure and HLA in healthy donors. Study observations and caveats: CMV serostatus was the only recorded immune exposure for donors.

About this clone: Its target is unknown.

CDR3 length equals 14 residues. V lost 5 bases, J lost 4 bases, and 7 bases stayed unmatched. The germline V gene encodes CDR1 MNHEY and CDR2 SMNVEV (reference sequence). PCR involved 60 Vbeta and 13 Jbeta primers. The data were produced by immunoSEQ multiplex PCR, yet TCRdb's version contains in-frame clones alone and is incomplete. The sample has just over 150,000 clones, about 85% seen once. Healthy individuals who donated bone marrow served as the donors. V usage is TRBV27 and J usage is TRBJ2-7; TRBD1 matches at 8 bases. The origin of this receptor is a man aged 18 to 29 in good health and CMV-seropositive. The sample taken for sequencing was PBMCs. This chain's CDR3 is CASSPGQGKYEQYF. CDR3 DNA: TGTGCCAGCAGTCCCGGACAGGGAAAATACGAGCAGTACTTC.